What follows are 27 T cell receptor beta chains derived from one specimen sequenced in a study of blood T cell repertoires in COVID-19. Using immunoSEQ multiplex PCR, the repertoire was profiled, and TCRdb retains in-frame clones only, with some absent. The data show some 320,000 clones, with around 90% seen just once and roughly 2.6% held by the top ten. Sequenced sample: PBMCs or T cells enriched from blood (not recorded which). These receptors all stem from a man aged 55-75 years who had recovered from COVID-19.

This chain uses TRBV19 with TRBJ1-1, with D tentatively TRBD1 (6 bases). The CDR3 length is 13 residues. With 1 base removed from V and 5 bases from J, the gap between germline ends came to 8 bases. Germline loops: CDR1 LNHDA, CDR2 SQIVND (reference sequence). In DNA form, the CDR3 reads TGTGCCAGTAGTATAGTGAGGGGGACTGAAGCTTTCTTT. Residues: CASSIVRGTEAFF.

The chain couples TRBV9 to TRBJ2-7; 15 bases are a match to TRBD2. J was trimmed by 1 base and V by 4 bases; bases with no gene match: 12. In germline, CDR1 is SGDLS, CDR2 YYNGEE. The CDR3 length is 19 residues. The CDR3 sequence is CASSPHGRTSGGVSYEQYF. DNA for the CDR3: TGTGCCAGCAGCCCACATGGGAGGACTAGCGGGGGGGTATCCTACGAGCAGTACTTC.

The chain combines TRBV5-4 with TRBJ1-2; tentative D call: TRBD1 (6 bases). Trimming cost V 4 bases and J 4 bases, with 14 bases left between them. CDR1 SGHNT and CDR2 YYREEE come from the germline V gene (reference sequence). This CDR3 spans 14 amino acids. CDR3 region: CASSIRTVPYGYTF. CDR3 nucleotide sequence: TGTGCCAGCAGCATTCGGACAGTCCCCTATGGCTACACCTTC.

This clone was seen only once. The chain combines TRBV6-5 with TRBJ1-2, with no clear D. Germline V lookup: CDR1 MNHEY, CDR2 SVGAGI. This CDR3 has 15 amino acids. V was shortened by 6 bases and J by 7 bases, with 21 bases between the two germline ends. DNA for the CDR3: TGTGCCAGCAGAGGTCCAGAGCGGATGACGGGTGGCTACACCTTC. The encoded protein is CASRGPERMTGGYTF.

CDR3 loop: CASRDTYSPLHF. For the CDR3, the DNA is TGTGCCAGTCGGGACACATATTCACCCCTCCACTTT. The rearrangement links TRBV19 to TRBJ1-6; a possible D gene is TRBD1 (6 bases). CDR3 length: 12 amino acids. Trimming shortened V by 8 bases and J by 8 bases, and 10 bases separated the two germline ends. The V gene's germline CDR1 is LNHDA and CDR2 SQIVND (reference sequence).

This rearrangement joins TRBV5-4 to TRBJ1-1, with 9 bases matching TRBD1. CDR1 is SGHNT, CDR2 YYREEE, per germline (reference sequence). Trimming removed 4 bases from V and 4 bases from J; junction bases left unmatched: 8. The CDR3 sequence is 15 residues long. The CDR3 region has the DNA TGTGCCAGCAGCCACCGGGACAGGGAGTCCACTGAAGCTTTCTTT. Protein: CASSHRDRESTEAFF.

The CDR3 loop reads CASRMDRAAFRGYTF. The CDR3 DNA reads as TGTGCCAGTAGAATGGACAGGGCGGCATTTCGTGGCTACACCTTC. The chain carries TRBV19 and TRBJ1-2; 8 nucleotides align to TRBD1. J gave up 7 bases and V 6 bases, and 13 bases lay outside the gene matches. This CDR3 contains 15 residues. The V gene's germline CDR1 is LNHDA and CDR2 SQIVND (reference sequence).

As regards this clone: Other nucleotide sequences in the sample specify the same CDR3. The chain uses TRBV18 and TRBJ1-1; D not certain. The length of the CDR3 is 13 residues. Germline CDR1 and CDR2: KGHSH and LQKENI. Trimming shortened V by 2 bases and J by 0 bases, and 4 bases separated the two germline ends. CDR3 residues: CASSPSMNTEAFF. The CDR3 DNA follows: TGTGCCAGCTCACCATCTATGAACACTGAAGCTTTCTTT.

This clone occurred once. CDR3 sequence: CASSEQPSPPDTQYF. CDR3 coding DNA: TGCGCCAGCAGTGAGCAACCTAGCCCGCCAGATACGCAGTATTTT. The genes are TRBV10-1 and TRBJ2-3; perhaps TRBD2 as D (5 bases). Germline V gene lookup returns CDR1 WNHNN and CDR2 SYGVQD (reference sequence). V lost 2 bases, J lost 4 bases, and 13 bases lay in between. This CDR3 comprises 15 residues.

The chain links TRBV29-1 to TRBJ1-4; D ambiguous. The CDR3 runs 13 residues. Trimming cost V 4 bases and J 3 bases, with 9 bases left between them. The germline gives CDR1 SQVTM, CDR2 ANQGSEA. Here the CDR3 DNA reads TGCAGCGTTGTCTCCCCAGCTAATGAAAAACTGTTTTTT. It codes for CSVVSPANEKLFF.

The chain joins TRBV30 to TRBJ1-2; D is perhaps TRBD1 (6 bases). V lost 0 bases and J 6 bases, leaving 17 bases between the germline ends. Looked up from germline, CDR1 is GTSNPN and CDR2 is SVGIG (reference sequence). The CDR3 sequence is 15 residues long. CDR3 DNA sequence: TGTGCCTGGAGTGTAGGAGTCGGGCCAGGGGATGGCTACACCTTC. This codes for CAWSVGVGPGDGYTF.

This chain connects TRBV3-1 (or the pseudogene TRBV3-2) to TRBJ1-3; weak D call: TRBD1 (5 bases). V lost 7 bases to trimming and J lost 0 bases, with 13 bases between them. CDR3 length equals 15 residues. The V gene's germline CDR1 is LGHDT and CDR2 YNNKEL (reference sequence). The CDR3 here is CASTWTQSSGNTIYF. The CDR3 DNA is TGTGCCAGCACCTGGACACAGAGCTCTGGAAACACCATATATTTT.

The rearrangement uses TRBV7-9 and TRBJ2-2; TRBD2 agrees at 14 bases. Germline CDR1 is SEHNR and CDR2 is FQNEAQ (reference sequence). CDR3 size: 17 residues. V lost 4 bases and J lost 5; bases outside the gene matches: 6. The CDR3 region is CASSWGLAGVATGELFF. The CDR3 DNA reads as TGTGCCAGCAGCTGGGGACTAGCGGGAGTCGCAACCGGGGAGCTGTTTTTT.

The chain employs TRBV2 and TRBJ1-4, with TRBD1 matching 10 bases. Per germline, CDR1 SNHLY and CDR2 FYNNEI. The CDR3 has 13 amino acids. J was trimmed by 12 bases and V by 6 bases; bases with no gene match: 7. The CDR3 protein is CASRPGQGTQLFF. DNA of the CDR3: TGTGCCAGCAGACCGGGACAGGGGACTCAACTGTTTTTT.

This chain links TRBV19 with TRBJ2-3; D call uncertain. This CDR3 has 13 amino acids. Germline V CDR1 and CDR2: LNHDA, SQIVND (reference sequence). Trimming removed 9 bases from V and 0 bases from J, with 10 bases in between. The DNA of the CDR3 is TGTGCCAGCTCAGGTTTAAGCACAGATACGCAGTATTTT. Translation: CASSGLSTDTQYF.

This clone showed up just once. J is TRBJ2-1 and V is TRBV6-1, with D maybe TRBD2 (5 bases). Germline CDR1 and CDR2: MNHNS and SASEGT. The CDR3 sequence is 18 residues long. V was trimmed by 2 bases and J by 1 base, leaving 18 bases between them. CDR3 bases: TGTGCCAGCAGTGAACCCGCGGACTCCCATCGATCCTACAATGAGCAGTTCTTC. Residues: CASSEPADSHRSYNEQFF.

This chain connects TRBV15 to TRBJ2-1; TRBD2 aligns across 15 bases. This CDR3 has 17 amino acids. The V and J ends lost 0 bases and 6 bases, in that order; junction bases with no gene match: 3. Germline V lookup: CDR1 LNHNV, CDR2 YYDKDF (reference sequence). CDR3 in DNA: TGTGCCACCAGCAGAGATAGGGGACTAGCGGGAGGCAATGAGCAGTTCTTC. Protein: CATSRDRGLAGGNEQFF.

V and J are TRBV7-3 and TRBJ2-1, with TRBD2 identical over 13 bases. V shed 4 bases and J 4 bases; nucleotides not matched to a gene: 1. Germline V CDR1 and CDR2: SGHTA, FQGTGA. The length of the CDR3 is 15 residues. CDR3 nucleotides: TGTGCCAGCAGCTCGGGACTAGCGGGATACAATGAGCAGTTCTTC. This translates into CASSSGLAGYNEQFF.

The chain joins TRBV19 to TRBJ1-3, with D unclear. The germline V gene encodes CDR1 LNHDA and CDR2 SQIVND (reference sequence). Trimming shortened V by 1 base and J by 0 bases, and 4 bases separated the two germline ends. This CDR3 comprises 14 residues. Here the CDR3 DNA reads TGTGCCAGTAGTATAGGGAGCTCTGGAAACACCATATATTTT. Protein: CASSIGSSGNTIYF.

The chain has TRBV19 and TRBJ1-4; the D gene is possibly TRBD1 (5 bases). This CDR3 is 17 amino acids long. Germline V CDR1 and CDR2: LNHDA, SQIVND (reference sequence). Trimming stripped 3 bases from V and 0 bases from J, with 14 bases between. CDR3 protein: CASSIPTDLATNEKLFF. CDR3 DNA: TGTGCCAGTAGTATCCCGACAGACCTTGCAACTAATGAAAAACTGTTTTTT.

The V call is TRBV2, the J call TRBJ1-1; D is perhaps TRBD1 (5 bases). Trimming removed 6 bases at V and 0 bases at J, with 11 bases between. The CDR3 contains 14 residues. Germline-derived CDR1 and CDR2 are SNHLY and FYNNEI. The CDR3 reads CASRFREVNTEAFF. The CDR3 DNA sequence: TGTGCCAGCAGATTCAGGGAGGTGAACACTGAAGCTTTCTTT.

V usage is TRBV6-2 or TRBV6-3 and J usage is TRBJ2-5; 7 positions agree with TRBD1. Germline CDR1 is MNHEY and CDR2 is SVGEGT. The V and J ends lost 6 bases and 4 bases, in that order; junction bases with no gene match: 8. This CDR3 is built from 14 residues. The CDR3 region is CASSTHTGVETQYF. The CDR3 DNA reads TGTGCCAGCAGCACCCACACAGGGGTAGAGACCCAGTACTTC.

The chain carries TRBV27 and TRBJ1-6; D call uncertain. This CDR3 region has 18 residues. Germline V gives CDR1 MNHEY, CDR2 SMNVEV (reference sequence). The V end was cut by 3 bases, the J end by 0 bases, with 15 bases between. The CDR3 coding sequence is TGTGCCAGCAGTTTGACTGGGAGGGTAGGCTCCTATAATTCACCCCTCCACTTT. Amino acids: CASSLTGRVGSYNSPLHF.

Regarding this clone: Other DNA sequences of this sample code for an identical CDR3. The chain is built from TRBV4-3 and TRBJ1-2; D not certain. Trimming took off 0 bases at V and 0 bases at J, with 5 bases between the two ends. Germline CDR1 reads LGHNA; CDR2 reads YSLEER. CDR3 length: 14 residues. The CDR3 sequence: CASSQDRTNYGYTF. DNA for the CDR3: TGCGCCAGCAGCCAAGACAGAACTAACTATGGCTACACCTTC.

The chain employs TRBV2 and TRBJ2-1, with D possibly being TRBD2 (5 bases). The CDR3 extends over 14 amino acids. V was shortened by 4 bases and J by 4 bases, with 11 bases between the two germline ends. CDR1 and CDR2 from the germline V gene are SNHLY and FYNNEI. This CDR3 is CASSAFGLYNEQFF. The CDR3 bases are TGTGCCAGCAGTGCCTTTGGACTTTACAATGAGCAGTTCTTC.

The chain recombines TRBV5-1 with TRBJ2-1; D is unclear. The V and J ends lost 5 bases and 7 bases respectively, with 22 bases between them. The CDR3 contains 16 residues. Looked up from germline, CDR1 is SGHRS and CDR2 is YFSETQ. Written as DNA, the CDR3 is TGCGCCAGCAGTCTGGGCTCCCAGATTCGTGGTAATGAGCAGTTCTTC. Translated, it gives CASSLGSQIRGNEQFF.

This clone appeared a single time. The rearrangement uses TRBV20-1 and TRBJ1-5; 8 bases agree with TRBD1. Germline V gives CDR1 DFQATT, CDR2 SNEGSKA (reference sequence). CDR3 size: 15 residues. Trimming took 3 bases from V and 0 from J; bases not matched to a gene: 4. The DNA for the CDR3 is TGCAGTGCTAGTCCAGGGGGCGTTAGCAATCAGCCCCAGCATTTT. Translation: CSASPGGVSNQPQHF.